This T cell receptor beta chain originates from a study of regulatory T cells in long-lasting Graves disease. This clonotype was seen at least ten times. No antigen is known for it. CDR1 is MDHEN, CDR2 SYDVKM, per germline. The CDR3 runs 17 residues. The ends were cut back, 5 bases at V and 0 bases at J, with 18 bases in the middle. Time point of the sample: newly diagnosed GD, antithyroid drugs for less than 3 months. TCR sequences were obtained from RNA taken from PBMCs. Per American Thyroid Association guidelines, Graves' disease was diagnosed. CDR3 regions were amplified by Arm-PCR using iRepertoire HTBI primers to build TCR beta libraries. TCRdb passed the multiplex PCR reads through MiXCR, listing each CDR3 protein once. The sample contains more than 400,000 distinct CDR3 sequences, about 17% of which appear only once. Regarding the study as a whole: Preferential use of TRBV28, TRBJ1-2 and TRBJ2-5 was seen in persistent disease.

In addition, the sample was reused for a study of T cells in Graves' hyperthyroidism and ophthalmopathy. This second study says: HTBI primers were the set used in a first-round RT-PCR of the TCR CDR3.

The receptor comes from a man in his forties with Graves disease. This chain joins TRBV28 and TRBJ2-3; D possibly corresponds to TRBD1 (6 bases). This material consisted of peripheral blood mononuclear cells (PBMCs), taken at new diagnosis, from a patient treated with antithyroid drugs. Written as DNA, the CDR3 is TGTGCCAGCAGTCTAAACAGGGATAACCCTAGCACAGATACGCAGTATTTT. It yields the protein CASSLNRDNPSTDTQYF.